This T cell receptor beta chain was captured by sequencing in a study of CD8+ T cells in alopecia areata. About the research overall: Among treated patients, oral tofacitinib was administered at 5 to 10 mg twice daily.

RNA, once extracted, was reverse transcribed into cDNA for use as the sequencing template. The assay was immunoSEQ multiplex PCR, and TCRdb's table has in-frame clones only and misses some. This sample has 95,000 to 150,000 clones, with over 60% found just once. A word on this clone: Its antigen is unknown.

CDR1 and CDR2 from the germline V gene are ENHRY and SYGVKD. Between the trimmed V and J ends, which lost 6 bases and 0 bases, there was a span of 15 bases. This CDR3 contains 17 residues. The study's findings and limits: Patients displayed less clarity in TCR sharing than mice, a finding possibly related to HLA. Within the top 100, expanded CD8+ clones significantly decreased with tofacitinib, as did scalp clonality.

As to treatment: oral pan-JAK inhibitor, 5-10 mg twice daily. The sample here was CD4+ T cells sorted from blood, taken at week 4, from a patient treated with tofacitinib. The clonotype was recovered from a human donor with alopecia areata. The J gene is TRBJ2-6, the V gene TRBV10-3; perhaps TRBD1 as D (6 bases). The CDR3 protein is CAIRGDRPSSGANVLTF. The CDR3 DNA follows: TGTGCCATCAGAGGTGACAGGCCGAGCTCTGGGGCCAACGTCCTGACTTTC.